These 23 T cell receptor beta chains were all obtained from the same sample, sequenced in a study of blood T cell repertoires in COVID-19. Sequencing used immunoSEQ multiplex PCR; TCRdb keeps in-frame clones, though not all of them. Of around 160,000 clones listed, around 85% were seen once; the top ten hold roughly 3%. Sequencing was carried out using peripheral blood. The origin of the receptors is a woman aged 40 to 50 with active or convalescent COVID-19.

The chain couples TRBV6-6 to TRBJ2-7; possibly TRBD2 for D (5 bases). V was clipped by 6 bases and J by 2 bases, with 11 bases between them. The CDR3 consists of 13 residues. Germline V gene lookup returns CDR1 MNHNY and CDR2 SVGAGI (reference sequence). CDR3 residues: CASRRAHPYEQYF. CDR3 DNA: TGTGCCAGCAGGCGGGCACACCCCTACGAGCAGTACTTC.

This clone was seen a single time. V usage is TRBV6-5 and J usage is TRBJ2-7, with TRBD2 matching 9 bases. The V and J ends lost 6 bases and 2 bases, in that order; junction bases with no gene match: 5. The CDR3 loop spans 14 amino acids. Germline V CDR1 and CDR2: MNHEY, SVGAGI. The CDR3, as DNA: TGTGCCAGCAGCCCAAGCGGGGGGCCCTACGAGCAGTACTTC. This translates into CASSPSGGPYEQYF.

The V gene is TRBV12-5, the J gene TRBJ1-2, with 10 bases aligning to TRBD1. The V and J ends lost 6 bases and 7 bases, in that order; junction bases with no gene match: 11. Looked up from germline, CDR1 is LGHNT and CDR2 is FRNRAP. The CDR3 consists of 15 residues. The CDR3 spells CASGGDRGPSFGYTF. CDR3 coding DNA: TGTGCTAGTGGGGGGGACAGGGGCCCGTCTTTTGGCTACACCTTC.

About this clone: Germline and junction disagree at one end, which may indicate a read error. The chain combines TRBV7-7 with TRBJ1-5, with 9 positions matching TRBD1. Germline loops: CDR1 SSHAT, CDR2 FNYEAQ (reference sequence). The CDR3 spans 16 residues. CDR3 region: CASSLGGQGSNQPQHF. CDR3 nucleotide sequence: TGTGCTAGCAGCTTAGGGGGACAGGGTAGCAATCAGCCCCAGCATTTT.

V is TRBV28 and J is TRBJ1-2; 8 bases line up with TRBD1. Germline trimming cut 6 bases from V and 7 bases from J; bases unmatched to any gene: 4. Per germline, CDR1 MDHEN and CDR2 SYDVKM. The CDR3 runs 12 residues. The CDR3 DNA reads TGTGCCAGCAGGCAGGGGGCTTCTGGCTACACCTTC. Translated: CASRQGASGYTF.

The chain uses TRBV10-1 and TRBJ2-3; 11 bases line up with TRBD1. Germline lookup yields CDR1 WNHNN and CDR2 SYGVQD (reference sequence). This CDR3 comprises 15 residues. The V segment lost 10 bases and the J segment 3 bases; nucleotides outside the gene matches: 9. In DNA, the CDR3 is TGCGCCACCCAAGCCGGGACAGGGGGAACAGATACGCAGTATTTT. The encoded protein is CATQAGTGGTDTQYF.

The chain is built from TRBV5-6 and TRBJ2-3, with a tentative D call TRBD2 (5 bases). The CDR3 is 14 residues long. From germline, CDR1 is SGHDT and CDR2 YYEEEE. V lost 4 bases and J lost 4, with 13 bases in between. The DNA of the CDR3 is TGTGCCAGCAGCACTGTCACGGAGGCAGATACGCAGTATTTT. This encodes CASSTVTEADTQYF.

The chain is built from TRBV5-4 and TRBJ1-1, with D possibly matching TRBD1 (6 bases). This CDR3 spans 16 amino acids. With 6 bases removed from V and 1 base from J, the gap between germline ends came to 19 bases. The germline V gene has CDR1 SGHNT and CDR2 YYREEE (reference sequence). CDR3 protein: CASNSGGQGGNTEAFF. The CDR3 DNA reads TGTGCCAGCAATAGCGGGGGGCAGGGCGGGAACACTGAAGCTTTCTTT. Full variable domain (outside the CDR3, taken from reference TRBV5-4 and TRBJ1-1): ETGVTQSPTHLIKTRGQQVTLRCSSQSGHNTVSWYQQALGQGPQFIFQYYREEENGRGNFPPRFSGLQFPNYSSELNVNALELDDSALYLCASNSGGQGGNTEAFFGQGTRLTVV.

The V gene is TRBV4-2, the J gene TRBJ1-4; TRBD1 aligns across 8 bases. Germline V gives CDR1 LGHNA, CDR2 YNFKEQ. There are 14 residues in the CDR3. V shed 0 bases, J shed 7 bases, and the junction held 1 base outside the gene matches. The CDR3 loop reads CASSQDRGREKLFF. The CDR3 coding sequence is TGTGCCAGCAGCCAAGACAGGGGGCGTGAAAAACTGTTTTTT.

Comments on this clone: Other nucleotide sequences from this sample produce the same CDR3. The CDR3 region has the DNA TGCGCCAGCAGCCAAGAGAGGCAGGGAGGTCAGCCCCAGCATTTT. It yields the protein CASSQERQGGQPQHF. The rearrangement joins TRBV4-3 to TRBJ1-5; a weak D match, TRBD1 (5 bases). Germline assignment: CDR1 LGHNA and CDR2 YSLEER. The length of the CDR3 is 15 residues. V lost 0 bases and J 6 bases, leaving 12 bases between the germline ends.

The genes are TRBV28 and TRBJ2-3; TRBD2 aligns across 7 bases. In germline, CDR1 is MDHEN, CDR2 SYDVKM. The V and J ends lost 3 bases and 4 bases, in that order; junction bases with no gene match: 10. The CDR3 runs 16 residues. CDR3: CASSFRLAVESDTQYF. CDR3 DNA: TGTGCCAGCAGTTTCAGGCTAGCGGTCGAGTCAGATACGCAGTATTTT.

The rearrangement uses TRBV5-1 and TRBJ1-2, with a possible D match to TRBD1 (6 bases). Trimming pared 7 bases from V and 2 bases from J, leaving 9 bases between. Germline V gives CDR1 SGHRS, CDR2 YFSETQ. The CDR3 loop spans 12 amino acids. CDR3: CASQQGNYGYTF. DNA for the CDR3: TGCGCCAGCCAACAGGGAAACTATGGCTACACCTTC.

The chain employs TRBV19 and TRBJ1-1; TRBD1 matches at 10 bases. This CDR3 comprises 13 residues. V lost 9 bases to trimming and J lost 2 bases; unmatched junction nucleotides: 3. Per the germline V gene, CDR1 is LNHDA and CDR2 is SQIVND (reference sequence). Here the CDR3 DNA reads TGTGCCAGCCGGGACAGGGGAAACACTGAAGCTTTCTTT. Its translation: CASRDRGNTEAFF.

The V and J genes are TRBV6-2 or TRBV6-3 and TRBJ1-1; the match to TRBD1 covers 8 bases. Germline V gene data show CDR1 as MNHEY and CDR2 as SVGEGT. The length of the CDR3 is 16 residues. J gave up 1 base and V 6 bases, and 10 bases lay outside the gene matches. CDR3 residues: CASSLPTGERNTEAFF. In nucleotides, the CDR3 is TGTGCCAGCAGCCTTCCGACAGGGGAGAGGAACACTGAAGCTTTCTTT.

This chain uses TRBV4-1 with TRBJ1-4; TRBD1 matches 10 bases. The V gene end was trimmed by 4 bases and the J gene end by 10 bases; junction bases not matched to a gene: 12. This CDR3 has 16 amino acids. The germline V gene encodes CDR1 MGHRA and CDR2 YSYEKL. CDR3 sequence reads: CASSPTPRDRGGKLFF. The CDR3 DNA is TGCGCCAGCAGCCCCACCCCACGGGACAGGGGAGGAAAACTGTTTTTT.

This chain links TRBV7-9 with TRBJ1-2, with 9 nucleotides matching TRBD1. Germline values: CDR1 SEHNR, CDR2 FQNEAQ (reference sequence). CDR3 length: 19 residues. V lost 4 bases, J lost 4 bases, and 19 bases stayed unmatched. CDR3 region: CASSSGQGGKGWSVYGYTF. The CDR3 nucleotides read TGTGCCAGCAGCTCGGGACAGGGTGGTAAAGGCTGGTCGGTCTATGGCTACACCTTC.

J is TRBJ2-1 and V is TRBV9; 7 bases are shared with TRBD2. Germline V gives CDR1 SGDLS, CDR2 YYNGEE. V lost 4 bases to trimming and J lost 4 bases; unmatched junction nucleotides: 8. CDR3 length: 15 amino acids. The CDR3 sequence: CASSQEGRGYNEQFF. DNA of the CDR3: TGTGCCAGCAGCCAAGAGGGGCGGGGGTACAATGAGCAGTTCTTC.

The CDR3 coding sequence is TGTGCCAGCAGCCCCGGGACTAGTTCGGTTGGCACAGATACGCAGTATTTT. Its translation is CASSPGTSSVGTDTQYF. The chain carries TRBV7-9 and TRBJ2-3, with TRBD2 matching 8 bases. This CDR3 has 17 residues. Germline loops: CDR1 SEHNR, CDR2 FQNEAQ (reference sequence). V was pared by 5 bases and J by 1 base, with 11 bases of the junction left unmatched.

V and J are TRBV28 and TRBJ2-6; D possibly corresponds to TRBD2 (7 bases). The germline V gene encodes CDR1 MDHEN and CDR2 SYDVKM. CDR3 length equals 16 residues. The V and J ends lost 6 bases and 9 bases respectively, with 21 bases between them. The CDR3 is CASSRGGGLLGNVLTF. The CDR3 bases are TGTGCCAGCAGCCGAGGGGGAGGGCTCCTGGGCAACGTCCTGACTTTC.

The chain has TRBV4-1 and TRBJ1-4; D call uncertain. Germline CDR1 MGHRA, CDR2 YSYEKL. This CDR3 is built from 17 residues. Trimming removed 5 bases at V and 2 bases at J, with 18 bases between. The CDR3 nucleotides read TGCGCCAGCAGCACGGGAAATGGAGGTATCACTAATGAAAAACTGTTTTTT. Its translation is CASSTGNGGITNEKLFF.

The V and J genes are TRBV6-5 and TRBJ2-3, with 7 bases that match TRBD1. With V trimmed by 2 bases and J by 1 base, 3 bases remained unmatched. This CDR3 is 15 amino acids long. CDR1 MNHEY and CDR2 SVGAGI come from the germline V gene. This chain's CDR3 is CASSYGDRGTDTQYF. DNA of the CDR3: TGTGCCAGCAGTTACGGGGACAGAGGCACAGATACGCAGTATTTT.

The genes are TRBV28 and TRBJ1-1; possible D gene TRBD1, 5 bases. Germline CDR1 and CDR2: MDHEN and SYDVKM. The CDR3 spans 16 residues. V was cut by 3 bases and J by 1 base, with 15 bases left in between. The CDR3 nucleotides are TGTGCCAGCAGTTTTATGGGACTAGAGGGGAACACTGAAGCTTTCTTT. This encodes CASSFMGLEGNTEAFF.

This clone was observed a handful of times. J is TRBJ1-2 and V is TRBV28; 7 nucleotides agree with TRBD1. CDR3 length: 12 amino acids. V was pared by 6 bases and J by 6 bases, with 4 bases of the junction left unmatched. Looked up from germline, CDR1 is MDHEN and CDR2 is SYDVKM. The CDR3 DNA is TGTGCCAGCAGACCAGGGGGTCATGGCTACACCTTC. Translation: CASRPGGHGYTF.